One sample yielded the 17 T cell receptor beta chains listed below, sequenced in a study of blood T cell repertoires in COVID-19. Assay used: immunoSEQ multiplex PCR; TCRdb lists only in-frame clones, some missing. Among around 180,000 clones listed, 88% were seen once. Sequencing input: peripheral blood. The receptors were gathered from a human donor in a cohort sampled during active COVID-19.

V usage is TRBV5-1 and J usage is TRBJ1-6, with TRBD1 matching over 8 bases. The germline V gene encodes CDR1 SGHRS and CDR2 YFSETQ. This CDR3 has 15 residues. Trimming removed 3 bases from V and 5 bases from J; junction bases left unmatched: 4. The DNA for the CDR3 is TGCGCCAGCAGCTCTCAGGGGGCGAATAATTCACCCCTCCACTTT. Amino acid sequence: CASSSQGANNSPLHF.

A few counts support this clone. CDR3 loop: CASSRGQGISPLHF. The CDR3 DNA follows: TGCGCCAGCAGCCGCGGACAGGGGATTTCACCCCTCCACTTT. The chain joins TRBV5-1 to TRBJ1-6; 9 nucleotides align to TRBD1. Germline values: CDR1 SGHRS, CDR2 YFSETQ. V shed 4 bases, J shed 9 bases, and the junction held 5 bases outside the gene matches. The CDR3 is made up of 14 amino acids.

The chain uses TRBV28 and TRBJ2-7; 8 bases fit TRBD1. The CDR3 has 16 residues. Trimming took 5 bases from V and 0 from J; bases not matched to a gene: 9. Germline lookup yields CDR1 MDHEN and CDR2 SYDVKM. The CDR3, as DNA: TGTGCCAGCAGTCCTTGGGACAGGCTTAGCTCCTACGAGCAGTACTTC. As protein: CASSPWDRLSSYEQYF. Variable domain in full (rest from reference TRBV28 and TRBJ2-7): DVKVTQSSRYLVKRTGEKVFLECVQDMDHENMFWYRQDPGLGLRLIYFSYDVKMKEKGDIPEGYSVSREKKERFSLILESASTNQTSMYLCASSPWDRLSSYEQYFGPGTRLTVT.

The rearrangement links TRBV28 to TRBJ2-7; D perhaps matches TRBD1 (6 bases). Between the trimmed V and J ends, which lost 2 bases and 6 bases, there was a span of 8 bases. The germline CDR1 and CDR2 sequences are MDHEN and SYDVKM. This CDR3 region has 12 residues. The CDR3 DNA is TGTGCCAGCAGTTTACAGGGGTTCGAGCAGTACTTC. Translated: CASSLQGFEQYF.

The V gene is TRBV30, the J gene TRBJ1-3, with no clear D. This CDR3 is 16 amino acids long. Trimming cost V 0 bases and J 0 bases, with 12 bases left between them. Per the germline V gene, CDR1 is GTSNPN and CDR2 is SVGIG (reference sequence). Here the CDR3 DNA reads TGTGCCTGGAGTGTGAGGCAAACATACTCTGGAAACACCATATATTTT. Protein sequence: CAWSVRQTYSGNTIYF.

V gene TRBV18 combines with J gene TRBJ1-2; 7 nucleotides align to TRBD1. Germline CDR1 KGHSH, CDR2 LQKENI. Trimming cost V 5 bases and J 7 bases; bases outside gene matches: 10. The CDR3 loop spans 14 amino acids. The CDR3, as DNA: TGTGCCAGCTCAACATCACAGGGGATTGGTGGCTACACCTTC. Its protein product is CASSTSQGIGGYTF.

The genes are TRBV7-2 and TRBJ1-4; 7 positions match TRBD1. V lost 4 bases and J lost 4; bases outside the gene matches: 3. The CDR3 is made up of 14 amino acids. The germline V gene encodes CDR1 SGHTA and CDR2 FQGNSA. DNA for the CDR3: TGTGCCAGCAGCTCGGGACAGCTTAATGAAAAACTGTTTTTT. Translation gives CASSSGQLNEKLFF.

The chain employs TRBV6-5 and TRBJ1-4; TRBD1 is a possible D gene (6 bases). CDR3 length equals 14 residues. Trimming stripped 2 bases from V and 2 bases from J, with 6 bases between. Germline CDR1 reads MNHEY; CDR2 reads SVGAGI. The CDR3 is CASSYGGTNEKLFF. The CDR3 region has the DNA TGTGCCAGCAGTTACGGGGGCACTAATGAAAAACTGTTTTTT.

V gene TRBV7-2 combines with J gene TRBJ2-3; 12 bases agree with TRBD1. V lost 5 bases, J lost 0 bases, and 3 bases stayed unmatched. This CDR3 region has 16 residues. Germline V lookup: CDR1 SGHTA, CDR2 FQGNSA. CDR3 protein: CASSPGQGASTDTQYF. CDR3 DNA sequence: TGTGCCAGCAGCCCGGGACAGGGGGCGAGCACAGATACGCAGTATTTT.

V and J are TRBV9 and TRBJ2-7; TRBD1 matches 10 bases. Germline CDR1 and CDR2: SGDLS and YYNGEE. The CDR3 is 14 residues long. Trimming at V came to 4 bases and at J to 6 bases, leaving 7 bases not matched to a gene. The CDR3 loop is CASSLGTGVGEQYF. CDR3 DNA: TGTGCCAGCAGCCTCGGGACAGGGGTCGGCGAGCAGTACTTC.

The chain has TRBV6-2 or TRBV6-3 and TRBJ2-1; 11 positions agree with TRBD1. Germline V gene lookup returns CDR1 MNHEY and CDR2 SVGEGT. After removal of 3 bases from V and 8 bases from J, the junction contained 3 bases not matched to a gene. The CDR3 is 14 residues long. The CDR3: CASSYRTGGHEQFF. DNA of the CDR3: TGTGCCAGCAGTTATCGGACAGGGGGCCATGAGCAGTTCTTC.

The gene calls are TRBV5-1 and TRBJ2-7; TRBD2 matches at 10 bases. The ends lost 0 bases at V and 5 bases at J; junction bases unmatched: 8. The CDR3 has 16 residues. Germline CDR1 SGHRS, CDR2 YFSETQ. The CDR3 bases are TGCGCCAGCAGCTTGGTGGTGAGCGGGGGGGTTAACGAGCAGTACTTC. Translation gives CASSLVVSGGVNEQYF.

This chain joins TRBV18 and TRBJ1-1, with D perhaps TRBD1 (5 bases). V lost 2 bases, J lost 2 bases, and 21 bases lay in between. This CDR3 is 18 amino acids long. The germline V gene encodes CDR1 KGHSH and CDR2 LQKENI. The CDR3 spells CASSPTRVRRTVNTEAFF. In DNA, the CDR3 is TGTGCCAGCTCACCAACCAGGGTGCGTCGGACGGTAAACACTGAAGCTTTCTTT.

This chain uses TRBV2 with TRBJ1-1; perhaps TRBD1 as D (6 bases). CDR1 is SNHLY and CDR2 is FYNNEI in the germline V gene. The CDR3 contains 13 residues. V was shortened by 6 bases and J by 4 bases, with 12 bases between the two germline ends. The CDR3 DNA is TGTGCCAGCAGCTACAGGGTATTCACTGAAGCTTTCTTT. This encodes CASSYRVFTEAFF.

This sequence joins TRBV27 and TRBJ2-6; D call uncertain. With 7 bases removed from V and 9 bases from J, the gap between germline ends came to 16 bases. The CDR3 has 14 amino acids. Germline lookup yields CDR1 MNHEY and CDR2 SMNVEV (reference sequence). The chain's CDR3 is CASKMGSWVNVLTF. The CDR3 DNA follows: TGTGCCAGCAAGATGGGCTCTTGGGTCAACGTCCTGACTTTC.

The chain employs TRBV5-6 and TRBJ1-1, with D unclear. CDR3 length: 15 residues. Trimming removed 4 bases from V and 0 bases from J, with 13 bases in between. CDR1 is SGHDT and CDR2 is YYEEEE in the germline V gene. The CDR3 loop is CASSARIGLNTEAFF. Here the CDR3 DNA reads TGTGCCAGCAGCGCGAGGATCGGGTTGAACACTGAAGCTTTCTTT.

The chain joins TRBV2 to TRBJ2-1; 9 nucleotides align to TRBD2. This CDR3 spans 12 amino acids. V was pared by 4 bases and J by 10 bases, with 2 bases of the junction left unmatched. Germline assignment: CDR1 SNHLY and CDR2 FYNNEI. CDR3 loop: CASSAGLAEQFF. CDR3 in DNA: TGTGCCAGCAGTGCTGGACTAGCGGAGCAGTTCTTC.